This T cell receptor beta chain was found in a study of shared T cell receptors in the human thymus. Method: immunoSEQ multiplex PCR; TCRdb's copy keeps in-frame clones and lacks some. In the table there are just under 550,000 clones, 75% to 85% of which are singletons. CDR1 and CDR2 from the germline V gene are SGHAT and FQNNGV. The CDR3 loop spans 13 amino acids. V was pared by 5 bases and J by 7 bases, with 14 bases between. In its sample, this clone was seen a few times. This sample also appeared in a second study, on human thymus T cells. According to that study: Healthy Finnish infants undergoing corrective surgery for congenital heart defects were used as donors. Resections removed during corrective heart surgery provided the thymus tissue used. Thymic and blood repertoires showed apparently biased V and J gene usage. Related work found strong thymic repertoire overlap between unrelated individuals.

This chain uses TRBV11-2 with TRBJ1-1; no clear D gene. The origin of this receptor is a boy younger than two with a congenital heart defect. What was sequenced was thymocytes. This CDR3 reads CASSPAGAIEAFF. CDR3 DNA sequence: TGTGCCAGCAGCCCGGCAGGCGCCATTGAAGCTTTCTTT.